A selection of T cell receptor beta chains follows, all from one sample in a study of blood T cell repertoires in COVID-19. Generated by immunoSEQ multiplex PCR, the TCRdb table keeps only in-frame clones and is missing some. The table has over 150,000 clones, approximately 90% seen once. The sequencing input was PBMCs or T cells enriched from blood (not recorded which). These receptor sequences come from a woman aged 30 to 39 who had recovered from COVID-19. Both conserved end residues are part of each CDR3.

j_gene: TRBJ2-3
v_gene: TRBV14
CDR3aa: CASSQVAGGQSDTQYF

j_gene: TRBJ1-2
v_gene: TRBV7-2
CDR3aa: CASSPGGARGYTF

j_gene: TRBJ1-2
v_gene: TRBV7-2
CDR3aa: CASSLQQGAGGYTF

j_gene: TRBJ2-6
v_gene: TRBV9
CDR3aa: CASNGQGDSGANVLTF

j_gene: TRBJ2-2
v_gene: TRBV6-2/TRBV6-3
CDR3aa: CASSHLAENTGELFF

j_gene: TRBJ2-7
v_gene: TRBV4-3
CDR3aa: CASSLSRDTYEQYF

j_gene: TRBJ1-6
v_gene: TRBV6-5
CDR3aa: CASSLRDRASPLHF

j_gene: TRBJ2-7
v_gene: TRBV4-3
CDR3aa: CASSQDWLAGYYEQYF

j_gene: TRBJ1-4
v_gene: TRBV25-1
CDR3aa: CASSPRDRGQQKLFF

j_gene: TRBJ2-1
v_gene: TRBV7-2
CDR3aa: CASSPPTGPNEQFF

j_gene: TRBJ1-2
v_gene: TRBV7-9
CDR3aa: CASIPVGGGYGYTF

j_gene: TRBJ1-6
v_gene: TRBV6-5
CDR3aa: CASSYGNLYNSPLHF

j_gene: TRBJ2-7
v_gene: TRBV10-3
CDR3aa: CAISVTGGRRDEQYF

j_gene: TRBJ1-3
v_gene: TRBV4-1
CDR3aa: CASSQGQGVSGNTIYF

j_gene: TRBJ2-3
v_gene: TRBV7-2
CDR3aa: CASRARWGLADTDTQYF

j_gene: TRBJ2-1
v_gene: TRBV5-1
CDR3aa: CASSLSLAGYNEQFF

j_gene: TRBJ1-5
v_gene: TRBV7-8
CDR3aa: CASSLQGGGGNQPQHF

j_gene: TRBJ1-2
v_gene: TRBV4-3
CDR3aa: CASSQDQEDSFNGYTF

j_gene: TRBJ2-2
v_gene: TRBV13
CDR3aa: CASSPRGTGASTGELFF

j_gene: TRBJ1-3
v_gene: TRBV11-2
CDR3aa: CASSSQGAGGNTIYF

j_gene: TRBJ1-1
v_gene: TRBV2
CDR3aa: CASSKDNPNTEAFF

j_gene: TRBJ2-1
v_gene: TRBV3-1/TRBV3-2
CDR3aa: CASSQDGTSGRGYNEQFF

j_gene: TRBJ2-1
v_gene: TRBV10-3
CDR3aa: CATGTDAYNEQFF

j_gene: TRBJ2-2
v_gene: TRBV5-1
CDR3aa: CASSLRLANTGELFF

j_gene: TRBJ2-1
v_gene: TRBV2
CDR3aa: CASSELAGPYNEQFF

j_gene: TRBJ1-6
v_gene: TRBV15
CDR3aa: CATSRRQGRNSPLHF

j_gene: TRBJ2-3
v_gene: TRBV4-3
CDR3aa: CASSQNWLAGNTDTQYF

j_gene: TRBJ2-3
v_gene: TRBV27
CDR3aa: CASSSGTISTDTQYF

j_gene: TRBJ2-1
v_gene: TRBV9
CDR3aa: CASSVAHGVGEQFF

j_gene: TRBJ1-2
v_gene: TRBV7-2
CDR3aa: CASRPESGRSYGYTF

j_gene: TRBJ2-1
v_gene: TRBV11-2
CDR3aa: CASTVHSGKYNEQFF

j_gene: TRBJ1-4
v_gene: TRBV9
CDR3aa: CASSPREGPNEKLFF

j_gene: TRBJ2-7
v_gene: TRBV4-3
CDR3aa: CASSRNRGGEQYF

j_gene: TRBJ1-6
v_gene: TRBV7-8
CDR3aa: CASSSFPGVKNSPLHF

j_gene: TRBJ1-1
v_gene: TRBV6-5
CDR3aa: CASSYSIRLQGGEAFF

j_gene: TRBJ2-7
v_gene: TRBV7-2
CDR3aa: CASSLNLESYEQYF

j_gene: TRBJ2-3
v_gene: TRBV6-2/TRBV6-3
CDR3aa: CASSYSDRDTQYF

j_gene: TRBJ1-3
v_gene: TRBV18
CDR3aa: CASSPVRDTGTASGNTIYF

j_gene: TRBJ1-1
v_gene: TRBV18
CDR3aa: CASSPEDMDTEAFF

j_gene: TRBJ2-2
v_gene: TRBV14
CDR3aa: CASSQASGAGTGELFF

j_gene: TRBJ1-4
v_gene: TRBV7-2
CDR3aa: CASSLVAGYNEKLFF

j_gene: TRBJ2-7
v_gene: TRBV11-2
CDR3aa: CASSLVEGVTYEQYF

j_gene: TRBJ2-2
v_gene: TRBV30
CDR3aa: CAWIYGGLAGELFF

j_gene: TRBJ1-2
v_gene: TRBV4-2
CDR3aa: CASSQAVQGGANYGYTF

j_gene: TRBJ1-1
v_gene: TRBV5-1
CDR3aa: CASSLEQADTEAFF

j_gene: TRBJ2-1
v_gene: TRBV27
CDR3aa: CASTKTSGSRVNDEQFF

j_gene: TRBJ2-5
v_gene: TRBV10-3
CDR3aa: CAISARVGQETQYF

j_gene: TRBJ1-2
v_gene: TRBV19
CDR3aa: CASSPDRATFRANYGYTF

j_gene: TRBJ2-3
v_gene: TRBV12-3/TRBV12-4
CDR3aa: CASSLSTDTQYF

j_gene: TRBJ1-2
v_gene: TRBV30
CDR3aa: CAWTMTGGYYGYTF